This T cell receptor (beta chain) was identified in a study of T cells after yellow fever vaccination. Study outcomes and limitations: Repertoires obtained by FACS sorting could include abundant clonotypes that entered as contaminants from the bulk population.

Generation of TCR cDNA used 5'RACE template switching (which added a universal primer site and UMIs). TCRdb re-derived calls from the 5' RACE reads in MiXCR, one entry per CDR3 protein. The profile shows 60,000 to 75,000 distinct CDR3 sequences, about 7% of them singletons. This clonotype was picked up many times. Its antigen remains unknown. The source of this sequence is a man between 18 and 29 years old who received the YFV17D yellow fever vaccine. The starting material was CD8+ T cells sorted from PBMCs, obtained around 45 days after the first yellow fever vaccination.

Here the CDR3 DNA reads TGTGCCAGCAGATTGACAGGGGACCACGGGGAGCTGTTTTTT. The encoded protein is CASRLTGDHGELFF. The chain links TRBV27 to TRBJ2-2; 8 nucleotides match TRBD1. The CDR3 consists of 14 residues. Losses at the gene ends were 6 bases for V and 7 bases for J; bases not matched to a gene: 7. In germline, CDR1 is MNHEY, CDR2 SMNVEV (reference sequence).